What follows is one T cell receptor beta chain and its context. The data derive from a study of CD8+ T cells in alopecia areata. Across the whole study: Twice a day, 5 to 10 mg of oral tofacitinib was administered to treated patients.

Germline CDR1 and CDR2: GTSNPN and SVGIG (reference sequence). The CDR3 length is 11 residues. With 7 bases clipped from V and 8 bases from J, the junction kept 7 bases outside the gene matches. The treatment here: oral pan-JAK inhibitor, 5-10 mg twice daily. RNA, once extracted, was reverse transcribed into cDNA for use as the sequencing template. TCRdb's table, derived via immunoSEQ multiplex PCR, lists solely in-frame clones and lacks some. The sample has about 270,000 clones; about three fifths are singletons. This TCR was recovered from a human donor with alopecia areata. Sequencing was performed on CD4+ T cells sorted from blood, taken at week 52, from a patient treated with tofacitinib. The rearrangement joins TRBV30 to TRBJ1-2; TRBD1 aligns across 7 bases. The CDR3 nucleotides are TGTGCCTCTTACAGGGGAAACGGCTACACCTTC. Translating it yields CASYRGNGYTF.